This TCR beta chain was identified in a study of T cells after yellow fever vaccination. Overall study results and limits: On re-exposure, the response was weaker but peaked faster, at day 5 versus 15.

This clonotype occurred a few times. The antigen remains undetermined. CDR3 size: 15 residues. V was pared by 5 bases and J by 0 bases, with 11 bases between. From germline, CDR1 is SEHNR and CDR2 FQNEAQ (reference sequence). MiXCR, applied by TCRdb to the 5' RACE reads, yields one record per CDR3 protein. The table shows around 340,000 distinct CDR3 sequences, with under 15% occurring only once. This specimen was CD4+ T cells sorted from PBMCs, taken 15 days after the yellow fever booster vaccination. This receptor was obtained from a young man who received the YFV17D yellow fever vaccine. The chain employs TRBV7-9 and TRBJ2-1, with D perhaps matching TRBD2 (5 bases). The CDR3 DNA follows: TGTGCCAGCAGCCGCGACTACAGCTCCTACAATGAGCAGTTCTTC. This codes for CASSRDYSSYNEQFF. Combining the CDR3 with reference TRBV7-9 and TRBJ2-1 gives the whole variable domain DTGVSQNPRHKITKRGQNVTFRCDPISEHNRLYWYRQTLGQGPEFLTYFQNEAQLEKSRLLSDRFSAERPKGSFSTLEIQRTEQGDSAMYLCASSRDYSSYNEQFFGPGTRLTVL.